Listed here are 11 T cell receptor beta chains from one sample, sequenced in a study of human T cells and chemical hapten exposure. TCRdb redid the calling of the RACE reads with MiXCR, one entry per CDR3 protein. The sample consists of 350,000 or so distinct CDR3 sequences, 6% to 8.5% of them appearing once. Regarding time point: patch test 1, 2 weeks after DPC sensitization. Treatment specified: therapeutic diphenylcyclopropenone sensitization with weekly scalp DPC. The source material was whole blood, sampled in connection with sensitization to the hapten diphenylcyclopropenone (DPC). The origin of the receptors is a woman aged 18-29 years with alopecia areata. Some clones in this sample may be carry-over from other donors' samples.

There are a few counts of this clonotype. The CDR3 DNA reads TGTGCCAGCAGTTACACGCGGATCCTGAACACTGAAGCTTTCTTT. The encoded protein is CASSYTRILNTEAFF. The chain is built from TRBV6-5 and TRBJ1-1, with D hard to call. The CDR3 is made up of 15 amino acids. V was clipped by 2 bases and J by 0 bases, with 10 bases between them. Looked up from germline, CDR1 is MNHEY and CDR2 is SVGAGI.

V usage is TRBV11-3 and J usage is TRBJ2-4; D could derive from TRBD1 or TRBD2 (6 bases each). Germline V gene sequence: CDR1 SGHNT, CDR2 YENEEA. This CDR3 is built from 17 residues. Deletions cut 0 bases from V and 0 bases from J, with 12 bases between. CDR3 sequence reads: CASSLDGGPVAKNIQYF. The CDR3 coding sequence is TGTGCCAGCAGCTTAGACGGGGGCCCCGTAGCCAAAAACATTCAGTACTTC.

This clonotype appeared many times. This chain uses TRBV20-1 with TRBJ1-2; D is ambiguous. This CDR3 contains 14 residues. Trimming left V 0 bases short and J 1 base short, with 9 bases between. Per the germline V gene, CDR1 is DFQATT and CDR2 is SNEGSKA (reference sequence). CDR3 region: CSAREEGYNYGYTF. The CDR3, as DNA: TGCAGTGCTAGAGAGGAAGGCTATAACTATGGCTACACCTTC.

The rearrangement links TRBV28 to TRBJ1-1; no reliable D call. This CDR3 is built from 14 residues. V dropped 7 bases and J dropped 3 bases, with 15 bases sitting between them. CDR1 and CDR2 from the germline V gene are MDHEN and SYDVKM. Here the CDR3 reads CASTLPQSDTEAFF. The CDR3 nucleotides read TGTGCCAGCACTCTACCTCAGTCGGACACTGAAGCTTTCTTT.

This clonotype was detected a few times. The V gene is TRBV20-1, the J gene TRBJ2-4; 8 bases fit TRBD1. The germline CDR1 and CDR2 sequences are DFQATT and SNEGSKA (reference sequence). The CDR3 contains 16 residues. With V trimmed by 3 bases and J by 4 bases, 11 bases remained unmatched. CDR3 amino acids: CSASVIPTGAKNIQYF. The CDR3 DNA sequence: TGCAGTGCTAGCGTTATACCGACAGGGGCTAAAAACATTCAGTACTTC.

The V and J genes are TRBV7-6 and TRBJ2-3; TRBD2 aligns across 11 bases. The CDR3 sequence is 16 residues long. CDR1 and CDR2 (germline): SGHVS, FNYEAQ. V shed 5 bases and J 2 bases; nucleotides not matched to a gene: 6. The CDR3 DNA reads TGTGCCAGCAGCCTGCAGGGACTAGCGGTCACAGATACGCAGTATTTT. This gives the protein CASSLQGLAVTDTQYF.

This sequence joins TRBV6-2 or TRBV6-3 and TRBJ2-1; 8 bases align to TRBD2. CDR1 is MNHEY and CDR2 is SVGEGT in the germline V gene. The J segment lost 8 bases and the V segment lost 2 bases, leaving 2 bases of the junction unmatched. This CDR3 spans 13 amino acids. CDR3 DNA: TGTGCCAGCAGTTACGTCGGGGGGGATGAGCAGTTCTTC. Translated: CASSYVGGDEQFF.

This clonotype was found many times. The rearrangement joins TRBV28 to TRBJ2-7, with D hard to call. The germline CDR1 and CDR2 sequences are MDHEN and SYDVKM. V was trimmed by 5 bases and J by 3 bases, leaving 14 bases between them. CDR3 length equals 14 residues. The CDR3 DNA reads as TGTGCCAGCAGTCCCCCCTCCGGCCGCTACGAGCAGTACTTC. Amino acid sequence: CASSPPSGRYEQYF.

This clonotype was counted only a few times. The rearrangement links TRBV7-6 to TRBJ1-2; maybe TRBD1 (5 bases). CDR1 is SGHVS, CDR2 FNYEAQ, per germline. V gave up 3 bases and J gave up 0 bases, with 14 bases separating them. The CDR3 length is 16 residues. Here the CDR3 reads CASSLGGAGTNYGYTF. CDR3 sequence (DNA): TGTGCCAGCAGCTTGGGCGGGGCCGGTACTAACTATGGCTACACCTTC.

This clonotype showed up many times. V usage is TRBV7-2 and J usage is TRBJ2-2; TRBD1 matches at 7 bases. Germline CDR1 and CDR2: SGHTA and FQGNSA. J lost 6 bases, V lost 1 base, and 2 bases had no gene match. The CDR3 extends over 14 amino acids. The CDR3 region has the DNA TGTGCCAGCAGCTTAGGACAGGGTTCCGGGGAGCTGTTTTTT. This sequence encodes CASSLGQGSGELFF.

This clonotype came up many times. The CDR3 bases are TGTGCCAGCAGCCAAGATGGAGGCCCTAATCAGCCCCAGCATTTT. The encoded protein is CASSQDGGPNQPQHF. The chain carries TRBV3-1 and TRBJ1-5; D is ambiguous. The CDR3 extends over 15 amino acids. Trimming cost V 0 bases and J 4 bases, with 10 bases left between them. Germline CDR1 is LGHDT and CDR2 is YNNKEL (reference sequence). Full variable domain (missing parts from reference TRBV3-1 and TRBJ1-5): DTAVSQTPKYLVTQMGNDKSIKCEQNLGHDTMYWYKQDSKKFLKIMFSYNNKELIINETVPNRFSPKSPDKAHLNLHINSLELGDSAVYFCASSQDGGPNQPQHFGDGTRLSIL.